Following are 20 T cell receptor beta chains from one sample sequenced in a study of blood T cell repertoires in COVID-19. Assay: immunoSEQ multiplex PCR; the TCRdb copy retains only in-frame clones and omits some. The table includes over 45,000 clones, almost 85% detected once. The sequencing sample was made of peripheral blood. The receptor source for this set is a woman of 80 years or more with acute or convalescent COVID-19.

This sequence joins TRBV7-3 and TRBJ2-1; no reliable D call. Germline V gene data show CDR1 as SGHTA and CDR2 as FQGTGA. V was pared by 5 bases and J by 5 bases, with 16 bases between. CDR3 length equals 15 residues. Here the CDR3 DNA reads TGTGCCAGCAGCCCCCAGGCAGGTTTAAACAATGAGCAGTTCTTC. The encoded protein is CASSPQAGLNNEQFF.

The V gene is TRBV18, the J gene TRBJ2-1; D not resolved. Germline V gene lookup returns CDR1 KGHSH and CDR2 LQKENI. There are 16 residues in the CDR3. V gave up 6 bases and J gave up 0 bases, with 15 bases separating them. CDR3 sequence: CASSAQWQSSYNEQFF. CDR3 DNA: TGTGCCAGCTCGGCACAGTGGCAGAGCTCCTACAATGAGCAGTTCTTC.

The CDR3 protein is CASSAHSNEQYF. The CDR3, as DNA: TGTGCCAGCAGTGCCCACTCTAACGAGCAGTACTTC. The V gene is TRBV12-3 or TRBV12-4, the J gene TRBJ2-7; D unresolved. The CDR3 has 12 residues. The V and J ends lost 5 bases and 5 bases respectively, with 10 bases between them.

This rearrangement joins TRBV5-5 to TRBJ2-1; weak D call: TRBD2 (6 bases). The V end lost 6 bases, the J end lost 8 bases, and 18 bases lay between the germline ends. This CDR3 contains 14 residues. The germline V gene has CDR1 SGHKS and CDR2 YYEKEE (reference sequence). The CDR3 DNA reads as TGTGCCAGCACCGTGGACTACTTCGAGTATGAGCAGTTCTTC. As protein: CASTVDYFEYEQFF.

V and J are TRBV12-3 or TRBV12-4 and TRBJ1-5; D is unclear. This CDR3 is 12 amino acids long. V lost 6 bases and J lost 11, with 14 bases in between. The DNA for the CDR3 is TGTGCCAGCAGGTCCGGGTTTCGGGCCCAGCATTTT. It codes for CASRSGFRAQHF.

The J gene is TRBJ1-2, the V gene TRBV5-8; TRBD1 agrees at 9 bases. The CDR3 totals 19 residues. V dropped 1 base and J dropped 8; count of bases not matched to a gene: 21. CDR1 and CDR2 from the germline V gene are SGHTS and YDEGEE. The CDR3 reads CASSLSDRGRAFSKGGYTF. CDR3 DNA: TGTGCCAGCAGCTTGTCGGACAGGGGAAGGGCATTTTCAAAGGGGGGCTACACCTTC.

The V call is TRBV7-2, the J call TRBJ2-1; D is possibly TRBD1 (5 bases). V dropped 6 bases and J dropped 5 bases, with 20 bases sitting between them. This CDR3 spans 16 amino acids. Germline-derived CDR1 and CDR2 are SGHTA and FQGNSA. CDR3: CASRTGVSKRNNEQFF. As DNA, the CDR3 is TGTGCCAGCAGAACAGGTGTATCTAAAAGAAACAATGAGCAGTTCTTC.

J is TRBJ1-2 and V is TRBV2; the match to TRBD1 covers 8 bases. V dropped 5 bases and J dropped 6; count of bases not matched to a gene: 8. Per the germline V gene, CDR1 is SNHLY and CDR2 is FYNNEI. This CDR3 spans 14 amino acids. The CDR3 loop reads CASSYGQGGDGYTF. The DNA for the CDR3 is TGTGCCAGCAGTTACGGACAGGGCGGGGATGGCTACACCTTC.

The rearrangement links TRBV6-5 to TRBJ2-3; D may be TRBD1 (6 bases). The CDR3 is 13 residues long. V lost 6 bases and J 3 bases, leaving 10 bases between the germline ends. Germline V gene lookup returns CDR1 MNHEY and CDR2 SVGAGI. The CDR3 sequence is CASRRDTTDTQYF. The CDR3 bases are TGTGCCAGCAGGAGGGACACTACAGATACGCAGTATTTT.

The rearrangement uses TRBV6-5 and TRBJ1-6; D is perhaps TRBD1 (5 bases). The V end lost 11 bases, the J end lost 9 bases, and 23 bases lay between the germline ends. CDR1 is MNHEY and CDR2 is SVGAGI in the germline V gene. The CDR3 covers 15 residues. The CDR3 is CAAGLGGGGVSPLHF. The CDR3, as DNA: TGTGCCGCCGGTCTGGGGGGGGGTGGGGTTTCACCCCTCCACTTT.

The chain carries TRBV29-1 and TRBJ2-4; 9 nucleotides align to TRBD1. The CDR3 is 12 amino acids. The V and J ends lost 7 bases and 6 bases, in that order; junction bases with no gene match: 4. The V gene's germline CDR1 is SQVTM and CDR2 ANQGSEA. CDR3 bases: TGCAGCGCTGGGACAGGGCTAAACATTCAGTACTTC. Its protein is CSAGTGLNIQYF.

In its sample, this clone was seen a few times. This sequence joins TRBV24-1 and TRBJ2-2; D might be TRBD1 (6 bases). The V gene's germline CDR1 is KGHDR and CDR2 SFDVKD. This CDR3 has 12 amino acids. The V and J ends lost 7 bases and 5 bases respectively, with 7 bases between them. CDR3 region: CATRQGTGELFF. For the CDR3, the DNA is TGTGCCACCAGACAGGGTACCGGGGAGCTGTTTTTT.

This clone was seen a handful of times. The V gene is TRBV27, the J gene TRBJ1-2; 8 nucleotides agree with TRBD1. Germline values: CDR1 MNHEY, CDR2 SMNVEV (reference sequence). J was trimmed by 2 bases and V by 6 bases; bases with no gene match: 11. The CDR3 has 16 residues. In DNA, the CDR3 is TGTGCCAGCAGCAGGGGGCTGACAGGACCAAACTATGGCTACACCTTC. Its protein is CASSRGLTGPNYGYTF.

J is TRBJ1-6 and V is TRBV29-1; D is uncertain. The CDR3 has 13 residues. Per germline, CDR1 SQVTM and CDR2 ANQGSEA. The V gene lost 7 bases and the J gene lost 7 bases, with 14 bases spanning the gap. Here the CDR3 reads CSARESKNSPLHF. As DNA, the CDR3 is TGCAGCGCCCGGGAGAGTAAGAATTCACCCCTCCACTTT.

The chain combines TRBV7-9 with TRBJ1-1; D unresolved. The CDR3 runs to 15 residues. V was shortened by 0 bases and J by 1 base, with 9 bases between the two germline ends. Germline-derived CDR1 and CDR2 are SEHNR and FQNEAQ (reference sequence). DNA for the CDR3: TGTGCCAGCAGCTTAGCAGAGAGGGCGAACACTGAAGCTTTCTTT. Encoded protein: CASSLAERANTEAFF. The full variable domain, its missing parts supplied by reference TRBV7-9 and TRBJ1-1, is DTGVSQNPRHKITKRGQNVTFRCDPISEHNRLYWYRQTLGQGPEFLTYFQNEAQLEKSRLLSDRFSAERPKGSFSTLEIQRTEQGDSAMYLCASSLAERANTEAFFGQGTRLTVV.

The rearrangement links TRBV29-1 to TRBJ1-2; D ambiguous. V lost 7 bases to trimming and J lost 0 bases, with 9 bases between them. This CDR3 comprises 12 residues. In germline, CDR1 is SQVTM, CDR2 ANQGSEA. CDR3 nucleotide sequence: TGCAGCGCCGGCTCAGCTAACTATGGCTACACCTTC. Translating gives CSAGSANYGYTF.

The rearrangement uses TRBV23-1 and TRBJ2-4; TRBD1 matches at 8 bases. TRBV23-1 falls under the ORF class, with uncertain function. The CDR3 is made up of 15 amino acids. V lost 1 base, J lost 8 bases, and 7 bases stayed unmatched. The CDR3 reads CASSQCETGVDIQYF. The CDR3 DNA follows: TGCGCCAGCAGTCAATGCGAGACAGGGGTGGACATTCAGTACTTC.

This chain uses TRBV11-3 with TRBJ2-1; 9 bases are a match to TRBD1. The CDR3 length is 15 residues. Germline CDR1 SGHNT, CDR2 YENEEA. J gave up 7 bases and V 6 bases, and 10 bases lay outside the gene matches. The CDR3 loop reads CASSSTGGGLNEQFF. The DNA for the CDR3 is TGTGCCAGCAGTTCGACAGGGGGTGGTTTGAATGAGCAGTTCTTC.

The chain is built from TRBV6-6 and TRBJ1-1; 10 positions agree with TRBD1. CDR1 is MNHNY, CDR2 SVGAGI, per germline (reference sequence). The J segment lost 6 bases and the V segment lost 0 bases, leaving 4 bases of the junction unmatched. The CDR3 length is 15 residues. The chain's CDR3 is CASSYSGTGASEAFF. The CDR3 DNA sequence: TGTGCCAGCAGTTACTCCGGGACAGGGGCTTCTGAAGCTTTCTTT.

The chain carries TRBV12-3 or TRBV12-4 and TRBJ1-2; D perhaps matches TRBD1 (5 bases). The CDR3 runs 13 residues. The ends were cut back, 3 bases at V and 4 bases at J, with 9 bases in the middle. Here the CDR3 DNA reads TGTGCCAGCAGTTTCCGGGGGATCTATGGCTACACCTTC. It yields the protein CASSFRGIYGYTF.